These T cell receptor beta chains were read from a single sample in a study of metastatic and nonmetastatic thyroid tumors. TCRdb re-analyzed the PCR reads through MiXCR. The sample consists of fewer than 55,000 clones, roughly 15% of them appearing once. The sample taken for sequencing was blood. Receptors originate from a female donor with papillary thyroid cancer or a benign thyroid nodule (not recorded which). Some clones in this sample may be carry-over from other donors' samples. Both conserved end residues are part of each CDR3. A D gene is named only where the DNA matches it firmly. Not all rows give a size; the values are once, few, many and, for expanded clones, a class.

D	J	V	size	CDR3	DNA
TRBD1	TRBJ1-1	TRBV5-1	many	CASSFTGGGMNTEAFF	TGCGCCAGCAGCTTCACAGGGGGAGGAATGAACACTGAAGCTTTCTTT
-	TRBJ1-5	TRBV29-1	many	CSVGEADQPQHF	TGCAGCGTTGGGGAGGCCGATCAGCCCCAGCATTTT
-	TRBJ1-1	TRBV4-1	many	CASSLASGNTEAFF	TGCGCCAGCAGCCTAGCCTCCGGGAACACTGAAGCTTTCTTT
-	TRBJ2-1	TRBV28	many	CASFGMESGEQFF	TGTGCCAGCTTTGGGATGGAGAGTGGTGAGCAGTTCTTC
-	TRBJ2-7	TRBV12-3/TRBV12-4	many	CASRPGLSPFYEQYF	TGTGCCAGCAGACCTGGACTATCCCCGTTCTACGAGCAGTACTTC
TRBD1	TRBJ1-1	TRBV19	-	CASKLQGLNTEAFF	TGTGCCAGTAAATTACAGGGGCTTAACACTGAAGCTTTCTTT
-	TRBJ2-6	TRBV5-1	-	CASSLTLSGSGANVLTF	TGCGCCAGCAGCCTAACACTGTCCGGCTCTGGGGCCAACGTCCTGACTTTC
-	TRBJ2-7	TRBV5-1	many	CASSPGTTYEQYF	TGCGCCAGCAGCCCCGGCACCACCTACGAGCAGTACTTC
TRBD2	TRBJ2-1	TRBV28	-	CASSSPAGVDEQFF	TGTGCCAGCAGTTCTCCCGCGGGGGTTGATGAGCAGTTCTTC
-	TRBJ2-1	TRBV27	-	CASSPSGLQENEQFF	TGTGCCAGCAGTCCCTCGGGACTTCAGGAGAATGAGCAGTTCTTC
TRBD2	TRBJ2-5	TRBV27	many	CASSRGDGGGETQYF	TGTGCCAGCAGTAGGGGGGACGGGGGGGGGGAGACCCAGTACTTC
-	TRBJ1-2	TRBV6-1	-	CASSELEGSGYTF	TGTGCCAGCAGTGAACTTGAAGGGAGCGGCTACACCTTC
-	TRBJ2-1	TRBV6-2/TRBV6-3	few	CASSSNPGPGVNNEQFF	TGTGCCAGCAGTTCGAACCCCGGGCCAGGGGTAAACAATGAGCAGTTCTTC
TRBD1	TRBJ2-7	TRBV30	-	CAWSIGTGGGEQYF	TGTGCCTGGAGTATTGGGACAGGGGGCGGCGAGCAGTACTTC
TRBD2	TRBJ2-7	TRBV11-2	once	CASSLVPGGRPYEQYF	TGTGCCAGCAGCTTAGTCCCGGGGGGGCGACCCTACGAGCAGTACTTC
-	TRBJ1-6	TRBV5-1	many	CASSSASTRNSPLHF	TGCGCCAGCAGCTCAGCAAGCACGAGAAATTCACCCCTCCACTTT
-	TRBJ1-1	TRBV7-8	many	CASSLGLGRYTSTEAFF	TGTGCCAGCAGCTTAGGTCTTGGTCGGTATACCAGCACTGAAGCTTTCTTT
-	TRBJ2-7	TRBV2	many	CASSEEGYEQYF	TGTGCCAGCAGTGAAGAGGGGTACGAGCAGTACTTC
-	TRBJ2-6	TRBV28	-	CASKEAAEPPGANVLTF	TGTGCCAGCAAGGAGGCTGCGGAACCCCCTGGGGCCAACGTCCTGACTTTC
-	TRBJ1-3	TRBV12-5	many	CASGSGDRNTIYF	TGTGCTAGTGGTTCAGGGGACAGAAACACCATATATTTT
-	TRBJ1-4	TRBV28	many	CASSFSSVGEKLFF	TGTGCCAGCAGTTTCTCGAGCGTGGGCGAAAAACTGTTTTTT
-	TRBJ1-5	TRBV6-1	-	CASNQGYGNQPQHF	TGTGCCAGCAATCAGGGTTACGGCAATCAGCCCCAGCATTTT
-	TRBJ2-7	TRBV20-1	many	CSALPHSGRHDYEQYF	TGCAGTGCTCTTCCCCATAGCGGACGGCACGATTACGAGCAGTACTTC
TRBD1	TRBJ2-7	TRBV3-1	many	CASSQVGTALSYEQYF	TGTGCCAGCAGCCAGGTTGGGACAGCACTTTCCTACGAGCAGTACTTC
-	TRBJ2-1	TRBV6-5	many	CASSYSGGVGNEQFF	TGTGCCAGCAGTTACTCTGGGGGAGTAGGGAATGAGCAGTTCTTC
-	TRBJ2-1	TRBV20-1	many	CSANPWDEQFF	TGCAGTGCAAACCCATGGGATGAGCAGTTCTTC
-	TRBJ1-2	TRBV7-2	many	CASSLAPVYGYTF	TGTGCCAGCAGCTTAGCCCCGGTCTATGGCTACACCTTC
TRBD2	TRBJ2-1	TRBV6-2/TRBV6-3	few	CANRPTSGRDEQFF	TGTGCCAACAGACCGACTAGCGGGAGGGATGAGCAGTTCTTT
-	TRBJ2-2	TRBV20-1	-	CSAISRSLMGGELFF	TGCAGTGCTATATCGCGGTCCCTTATGGGCGGGGAGCTGTTTTTT
-	TRBJ2-7	TRBV6-2/TRBV6-3	medium-sized	CAVLRDPYEQYF	TGTGCCGTCCTGAGGGATCCATACGAGCAGTACTTC
-	TRBJ1-2	TRBV4-1	many	CASSHGKGGGRARNYGYTF	TGCGCCAGCAGCCACGGAAAGGGGGGTGGGAGGGCCCGGAACTATGGCTACACCTTC
-	TRBJ2-2	TRBV7-8	many	CASSLAQGWDTGELFF	TGTGCCAGCAGCTTAGCGCAGGGGTGGGACACCGGGGAGCTGTTTTTT
TRBD1	TRBJ1-1	TRBV2	few	CASSARDRNTEAFF	TGTGCCAGCAGTGCTCGGGACAGGAACACTGAAGCTTTCTTT
TRBD1	TRBJ1-4	TRBV18	few	CASSPGQAATNEKLFF	TGTGCCAGCTCACCCGGACAGGCCGCAACTAATGAAAAACTGTTTTTT
TRBD2	TRBJ2-7	TRBV20-1	many	CSARDPREVYEQYF	TGCAGTGCTAGAGATCCGCGGGAGGTCTACGAGCAGTACTTC
TRBD1	TRBJ1-2	TRBV6-1	medium-sized	CASSEDRGYGYTF	TGTGCCAGCAGTGAGGACAGGGGCTATGGCTACACCTTC
TRBD1	TRBJ1-2	TRBV2	-	CASSDGWGQNYGYTF	TGTGCCAGCAGTGACGGGTGGGGACAGAACTATGGCTACACCTTC
-	TRBJ2-7	TRBV12-3/TRBV12-4	few	CATVSGGYEQYF	TGTGCCACAGTCTCAGGCGGATACGAGCAGTACTTC
-	TRBJ1-2	TRBV20-1	many	CSATTGTAINYGYTF	TGCAGTGCGACGACCGGGACCGCTATCAACTATGGCTACACCTTC
TRBD1	TRBJ1-2	TRBV6-1	-	CASNKIDRGVYGYTF	TGTGCCAGCAACAAAATAGACAGGGGTGTCTATGGCTACACCTTC